These 23 T cell receptor beta chains came from one sample sequenced in a study of T-cell reconstitution after alpha-beta-depleted transplantation in children. It was with unique molecular identifiers that the TCRbeta library was prepared. MiXCR, run by TCRdb on the PCR reads, gives a single entry per CDR3 protein. Here the sample spans around 490,000 distinct CDR3 sequences, 10% to 12% being singletons. Sample: PBMCs, mostly from graft donor cells, taken 180 days after TCRalphabeta/CD19-depleted stem cell transplant. These receptors originate from a female patient younger than 10 who had a stem cell transplant for aplastic anemia, so the T cells may come from the graft donor.

The chain joins TRBV29-1 to TRBJ2-5; 11 bases map to TRBD2. Germline V gene lookup returns CDR1 SQVTM and CDR2 ANQGSEA. With 5 bases clipped from V and 4 bases from J, the junction kept 9 bases outside the gene matches. The CDR3 has 15 amino acids. The CDR3 DNA sequence: TGCAGCGTTAATAGCGGGAGGGCCTGGCGAGAGACCCAGTACTTC. It is translated as CSVNSGRAWRETQYF.

V usage is TRBV5-1 and J usage is TRBJ2-6; TRBD2 might be the D (5 bases). There are 20 residues in the CDR3. The V gene's germline CDR1 is SGHRS and CDR2 YFSETQ. The V end was cut by 1 base, the J end by 0 bases, with 20 bases between. CDR3 nucleotides: TGCGCCAGCAGCTTGTTAGTTTCGTCGGCGGGTTCCTCTGGGGCCAACGTCCTGACTTTC. It yields the protein CASSLLVSSAGSSGANVLTF.

The rearrangement joins TRBV7-7 to TRBJ2-1; 8 bases are shared with TRBD2. Trimming removed 0 bases from V and 6 bases from J; junction bases left unmatched: 7. Germline V gene data show CDR1 as SSHAT and CDR2 as FNYEAQ (reference sequence). The CDR3 has 16 amino acids. The CDR3: CASSLAGTRSLNEQFF. In DNA, the CDR3 is TGTGCCAGCAGCTTAGCCGGGACTAGGTCTCTCAATGAGCAGTTCTTC. The full variable domain, completed using reference TRBV7-7 and TRBJ2-1, is GAGVSQSPRYKVTKRGQDVTLRCDPISSHATLYWYQQALGQGPEFLTYFNYEAQPDKSGLPSDRFSAERPEGSISTLTIQRTEQRDSAMYRCASSLAGTRSLNEQFFGPGTRLTVL.

The chain employs TRBV7-2 and TRBJ2-7, with TRBD2 matching over 10 bases. The CDR3 is 15 residues long. The V gene end was trimmed by 1 base and the J gene end by 2 bases; junction bases not matched to a gene: 2. Germline V lookup: CDR1 SGHTA, CDR2 FQGNSA. The chain's CDR3 is CASSLDSGRAYEQYF. The CDR3 bases are TGTGCCAGCAGCTTAGACAGCGGGAGGGCCTACGAGCAGTACTTC.

This clonotype was found once. The chain combines TRBV7-8 with TRBJ1-5, with D hard to call. This CDR3 comprises 16 residues. V was cut by 4 bases and J by 3 bases, with 16 bases left in between. Looked up from germline, CDR1 is SGHVS and CDR2 is FQNEAQ. CDR3 residues: CASSSANVGYNQPQHF. The CDR3 DNA reads TGTGCCAGCAGCTCAGCAAACGTTGGTTACAATCAGCCCCAGCATTTT.

This clonotype appeared a few times. The chain uses TRBV19 and TRBJ2-6; 8 nucleotides match TRBD2. J lost 4 bases, V lost 6 bases, and 8 bases had no gene match. Per the germline V gene, CDR1 is LNHDA and CDR2 is SQIVND (reference sequence). The CDR3 contains 16 residues. CDR3 in amino acids: CASSLTGGLGANVLTF. The CDR3 DNA reads TGTGCCAGTAGCCTGACGGGGGGGCTCGGGGCCAACGTCCTGACTTTC.

The V gene is TRBV28, the J gene TRBJ1-6, with D perhaps matching TRBD1 (6 bases). Trimming took 3 bases from V and 3 from J, leaving 9 bases between them. Germline V gene lookup returns CDR1 MDHEN and CDR2 SYDVKM. The CDR3 has 15 residues. CDR3 DNA: TGTGCCAGCAGTTTGGGGACACACTATAATTCACCCCTCCACTTT. This encodes CASSLGTHYNSPLHF.

The chain carries TRBV28 and TRBJ2-3; the D gene is possibly TRBD2 (6 bases). The V gene lost 4 bases and the J gene lost 2 bases, with 13 bases spanning the gap. Germline assignment: CDR1 MDHEN and CDR2 SYDVKM. The CDR3 has 15 amino acids. The CDR3 bases are TGTGCCAGCAGTTCAGGCGGGGCTTACACAGATACGCAGTATTTT. It is translated as CASSSGGAYTDTQYF.

The chain carries TRBV7-2 and TRBJ2-3; D unresolved. V lost 1 base and J 0 bases, leaving 8 bases between the germline ends. CDR3 size: 15 residues. Germline-derived CDR1 and CDR2 are SGHTA and FQGNSA. The CDR3 nucleotides are TGTGCCAGCAGCTTAGATAGAACTAGCACAGATACGCAGTATTTT. Residues: CASSLDRTSTDTQYF.

This clonotype showed up just a few times. This chain uses TRBV28 with TRBJ2-7; D is perhaps TRBD2 (6 bases). Germline CDR1 and CDR2: MDHEN and SYDVKM. The CDR3 is made up of 15 amino acids. V was pared by 1 base and J by 4 bases, with 14 bases between. The DNA of the CDR3 is TGTGCCAGCAGTTTATCGCAGGCGGGATCTTACGAGCAGTACTTC. Its translation is CASSLSQAGSYEQYF.

This clonotype was seen at least ten times. The V gene is TRBV28, the J gene TRBJ2-5; D might be TRBD2 (5 bases). The CDR3 has 14 amino acids. Trimming removed 7 bases from V and 4 bases from J, with 16 bases in between. Germline V CDR1 and CDR2: MDHEN, SYDVKM. The CDR3 reads CASTSIGGLETQYF. The CDR3, as DNA: TGTGCCAGCACCTCAATAGGAGGATTAGAGACCCAGTACTTC.

This clonotype occurred many times. DNA of the CDR3: TGCAGCGTTGAAGACCAAAGGGCCACAGATACGCAGTATTTT. Amino acid sequence: CSVEDQRATDTQYF. The chain couples TRBV29-1 to TRBJ2-3; D gene unclear. The CDR3 totals 14 residues. V lost 0 bases and J lost 2, with 9 bases in between. The germline V gene has CDR1 SQVTM and CDR2 ANQGSEA.

CDR3 DNA sequence: TGTGCCAGCAAGGGAACTGAAGCTTTCTTT. Residues: CASKGTEAFF. The rearrangement joins TRBV27 to TRBJ1-1, with D unclear. This CDR3 contains 10 residues. The germline V gene encodes CDR1 MNHEY and CDR2 SMNVEV (reference sequence). Trimming cost V 7 bases and J 5 bases, with 5 bases left between them.

The chain combines TRBV18 with TRBJ1-1; a weak D match, TRBD1 (5 bases). Trimming pared 4 bases from V and 1 base from J, leaving 13 bases between. The CDR3 length is 15 residues. Germline CDR1 and CDR2: KGHSH and LQKENI. DNA of the CDR3: TGTGCCAGCTCACTAATAGGACACCCGAACACTGAAGCTTTCTTT. Residues: CASSLIGHPNTEAFF.

V gene TRBV20-1 combines with J gene TRBJ1-1; 8 bases match TRBD1. Germline V CDR1 and CDR2: DFQATT, SNEGSKA (reference sequence). This CDR3 region has 15 residues. J lost 6 bases, V lost 3 bases, and 12 bases had no gene match. The CDR3 sequence: CSASQPGQGKAEAFF. CDR3 nucleotides: TGCAGTGCTAGCCAACCAGGACAGGGTAAAGCTGAAGCTTTCTTT.

The J gene is TRBJ1-6, the V gene TRBV5-5; possible D gene TRBD1, 6 bases. The germline gives CDR1 SGHKS, CDR2 YYEKEE (reference sequence). The CDR3 loop spans 18 amino acids. The V and J ends lost 1 base and 0 bases respectively, with 14 bases between them. The CDR3 DNA sequence: TGTGCCAGCAGCTTGCCGCATACAGGGAGCTCCTATAATTCACCCCTCCACTTT. This sequence encodes CASSLPHTGSSYNSPLHF. The full variable domain, completed using reference TRBV5-5 and TRBJ1-6, is DAGVTQSPTHLIKTRGQQVTLRCSPISGHKSVSWYQQVLGQGPQFIFQYYEKEERGRGNFPDRFSARQFPNYSSELNVNALLLGDSALYLCASSLPHTGSSYNSPLHFGNGTRLTVT.

Ten or more counts support this clonotype. V usage is TRBV11-2 and J usage is TRBJ2-5; tentative D call: TRBD2 (6 bases). The CDR3 sequence is 14 residues long. Looked up from germline, CDR1 is SGHAT and CDR2 is FQNNGV. The V end was cut by 7 bases, the J end by 3 bases, with 15 bases between. CDR3 sequence (DNA): TGTGCCAGCACCCATGGGACTCCTAAAGAGACCCAGTACTTC. Protein sequence: CASTHGTPKETQYF.

A few counts support this clonotype. J is TRBJ1-2 and V is TRBV6-5; the D gene is possibly TRBD1 (6 bases). CDR3 length: 17 residues. The germline V gene encodes CDR1 MNHEY and CDR2 SVGAGI. Trimming shortened V by 0 bases and J by 2 bases, and 16 bases separated the two germline ends. CDR3 protein: CASSYSKEAGANYGYTF. CDR3 in DNA: TGTGCCAGCAGTTACTCGAAGGAGGCAGGGGCCAACTATGGCTACACCTTC.

Ten or more counts support this clonotype. The rearrangement joins TRBV5-6 to TRBJ1-2; TRBD1 matches 10 bases. Germline V gives CDR1 SGHDT, CDR2 YYEEEE. Trimming cost V 2 bases and J 8 bases; bases outside gene matches: 9. This CDR3 is 15 amino acids long. The CDR3 DNA follows: TGTGCCAGCAGCTTACCGGGACAGGGGTCCGGGGGCTACACCTTC. Its translation: CASSLPGQGSGGYTF.

The chain uses TRBV5-1 and TRBJ2-7; 7 nucleotides agree with TRBD1. Trimming took 6 bases from V and 3 from J; bases not matched to a gene: 6. Germline-derived CDR1 and CDR2 are SGHRS and YFSETQ. The length of the CDR3 is 13 residues. The CDR3 region has the DNA TGCGCCAGCAACCCACAGGGGCGCTACGAGCAGTACTTC. Its protein is CASNPQGRYEQYF.

This clonotype has just a few counts. The CDR3 spells CAISDRVESSYEQYF. The CDR3 DNA sequence: TGTGCCATCAGTGACAGGGTCGAAAGCTCCTACGAGCAGTACTTC. The chain carries TRBV10-3 and TRBJ2-7, with D perhaps TRBD1 (5 bases). CDR1 ENHRY and CDR2 SYGVKD come from the germline V gene. The CDR3 is 15 amino acids. The V and J ends lost 3 bases and 0 bases respectively, with 12 bases between them.

This clonotype was seen more than once but under ten times. V usage is TRBV2 and J usage is TRBJ1-2; D remains ambiguous. This CDR3 spans 13 amino acids. Germline CDR1 and CDR2: SNHLY and FYNNEI. Trimming pared 8 bases from V and 4 bases from J, leaving 14 bases between. This chain's CDR3 is CASGFLLSYGYTF. The CDR3 bases are TGTGCCAGCGGATTCCTCCTTTCCTATGGCTACACCTTC.

This clonotype was observed a handful of times. The chain is built from TRBV20-1 and TRBJ2-1; 7 nucleotides line up with TRBD2. Per germline, CDR1 DFQATT and CDR2 SNEGSKA (reference sequence). The CDR3 has 13 residues. With V trimmed by 3 bases and J by 11 bases, 10 bases remained unmatched. CDR3 in DNA: TGCAGTGCTAGGGGAAGCAGCGGGGATAAGCAGTTCTTC. Its translation is CSARGSSGDKQFF.